This T cell receptor (beta chain) derives from a study of CD8+CD57+ T cells in acquired aplastic anemia. On the study more broadly: The mean DNA yield obtained from sorted CD4+ and CD8+ cells came to approximately 3 ug.

TCR beta VDJ and CDR3 were profiled, and genomic DNA was the template. TCRdb re-derived calls from the reads in MiXCR, one entry per CDR3 protein. In the table there are around 200,000 distinct CDR3 sequences, almost 50% of which are singletons. This CDR3 comprises 15 residues. Germline V CDR1 and CDR2: SNHLY, FYNNEI. Unmatched junction bases numbered 9, after V lost 7 bases and J lost 8 bases. Patients chosen for sequencing had CD8+CD57+ cells that had expanded, as shown by flow cytometry. Each of the patients presented with severe acquired aplastic anemia. This clonotype was counted once. Antigen: not known. Study-wide results and limits: The number of CD8+ CDR3 sequences shared by patients and controls was twenty-nine.

The sample comprised sorted CD4+, CD8+, or CD8+CD57+ T cells (not recorded which) from PBMCs. The clonotype was recovered from a human donor with aplastic anemia. V is TRBV2 and J is TRBJ2-2, with 11 positions matching TRBD2. CDR3 DNA sequence: TGTGCCAGCACCCGTAGCGGGGGGGCCAGAGGGGAGCTGTTTTTT. It encodes CASTRSGGARGELFF.